This T cell receptor (beta chain) was identified during a study of blood T cell repertoires in COVID-19. Study context: Acute and convalescent COVID-19 specimens originated in the United States, Italy and Spain. Nucleic acid was either cDNA or gDNA, and it came from T cells, B-cell-depleted T cells, or PBMCs.

The sample holds one count of this clone. As processed by the authors: It was from reference gene primer amplification that nucleated cell counts were estimated. Method: immunoSEQ multiplex PCR; TCRdb's copy keeps in-frame clones and lacks some. The V and J calls and the clone size are those of that table, but D and trimming were determined from the DNA. The repertoire holds 160,000 or so clones, with more than 75% as singletons. Trimming removed 2 bases at V and 1 base at J, with 14 bases between. The CDR3 covers 16 residues. Germline CDR1 is LNHDA and CDR2 is SQIVND (reference sequence). The chain couples TRBV19 to TRBJ1-1; D is undetermined. The receptor was derived from a woman in her 70s with acute or convalescent COVID-19. The sequencing sample was made of peripheral blood. The CDR3 loop is CASSISYLSENTEAFF. CDR3 bases: TGTGCCAGTAGTATAAGCTACCTAAGTGAGAACACTGAAGCTTTCTTT.